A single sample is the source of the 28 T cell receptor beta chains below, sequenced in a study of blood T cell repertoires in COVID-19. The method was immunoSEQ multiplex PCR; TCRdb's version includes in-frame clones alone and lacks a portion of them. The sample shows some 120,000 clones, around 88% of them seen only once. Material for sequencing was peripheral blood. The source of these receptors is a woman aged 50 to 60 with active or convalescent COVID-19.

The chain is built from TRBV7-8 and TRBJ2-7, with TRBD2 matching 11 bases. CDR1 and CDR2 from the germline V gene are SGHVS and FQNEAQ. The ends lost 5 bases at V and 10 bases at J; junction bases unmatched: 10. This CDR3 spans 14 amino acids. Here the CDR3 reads CASSPTGTSGVQYF. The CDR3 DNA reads TGTGCCAGCAGCCCTACCGGGACTAGCGGAGTTCAGTACTTC.

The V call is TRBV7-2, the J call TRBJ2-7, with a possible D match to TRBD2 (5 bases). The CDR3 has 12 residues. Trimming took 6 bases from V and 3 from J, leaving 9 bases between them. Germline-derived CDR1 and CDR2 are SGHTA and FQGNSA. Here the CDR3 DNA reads TGTGCCAGCAGACAGAGCGGCTACGAGCAGTACTTC. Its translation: CASRQSGYEQYF.

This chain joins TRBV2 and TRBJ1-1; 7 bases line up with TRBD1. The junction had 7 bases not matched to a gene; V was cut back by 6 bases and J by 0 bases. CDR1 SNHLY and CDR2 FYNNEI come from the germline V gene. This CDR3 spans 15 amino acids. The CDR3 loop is CASRAGGGMNTEAFF. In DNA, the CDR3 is TGTGCCAGCAGGGCAGGGGGTGGTATGAACACTGAAGCTTTCTTT.

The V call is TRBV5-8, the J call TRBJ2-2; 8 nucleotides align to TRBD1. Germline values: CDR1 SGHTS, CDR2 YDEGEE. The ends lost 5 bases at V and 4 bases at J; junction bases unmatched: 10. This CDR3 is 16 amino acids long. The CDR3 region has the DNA TGTGCCAGCAGTGAAACGGACAGGGCGGCCACCGGGGAGCTGTTTTTT. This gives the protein CASSETDRAATGELFF.

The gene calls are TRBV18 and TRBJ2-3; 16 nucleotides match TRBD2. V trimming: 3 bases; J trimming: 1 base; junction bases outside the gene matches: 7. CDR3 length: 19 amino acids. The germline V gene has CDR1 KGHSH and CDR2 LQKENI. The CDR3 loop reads CASSPGTSGRASGTDTQYF. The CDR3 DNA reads TGTGCCAGCTCACCCGGGACTAGCGGGAGGGCCTCCGGCACAGATACGCAGTATTTT.

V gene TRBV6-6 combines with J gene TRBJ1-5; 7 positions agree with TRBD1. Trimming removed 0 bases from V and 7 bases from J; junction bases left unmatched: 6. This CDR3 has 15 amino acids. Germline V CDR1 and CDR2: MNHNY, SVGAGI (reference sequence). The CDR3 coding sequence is TGTGCCAGCAGTTACTCTCAGGACAGGCTACAGCCCCAGCATTTT. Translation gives CASSYSQDRLQPQHF.

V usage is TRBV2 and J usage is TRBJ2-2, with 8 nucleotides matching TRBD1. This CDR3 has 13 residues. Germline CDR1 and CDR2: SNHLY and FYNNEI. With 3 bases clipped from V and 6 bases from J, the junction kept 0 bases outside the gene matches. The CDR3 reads CASSDRGPGELFF. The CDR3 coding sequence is TGTGCCAGCAGTGACAGGGGGCCCGGGGAGCTGTTTTTT.

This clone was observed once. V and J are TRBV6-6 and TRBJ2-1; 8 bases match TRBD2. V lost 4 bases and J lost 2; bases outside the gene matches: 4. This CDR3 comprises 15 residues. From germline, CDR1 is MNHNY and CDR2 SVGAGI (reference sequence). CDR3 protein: CASSSAGEAYNEQFF. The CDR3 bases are TGTGCCAGCAGTTCAGCGGGAGAAGCCTACAATGAGCAGTTCTTC.

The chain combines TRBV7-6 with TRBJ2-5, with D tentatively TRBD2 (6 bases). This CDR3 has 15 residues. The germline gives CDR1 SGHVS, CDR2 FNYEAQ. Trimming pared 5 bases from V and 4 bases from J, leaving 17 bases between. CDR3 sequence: CASSPQYSGLETQYF. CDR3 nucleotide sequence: TGTGCCAGCAGCCCACAGTATAGCGGATTAGAGACCCAGTACTTC.

The CDR3, as DNA: TGCGCCAGCAGCCAGGAAGGGGGCCCCTACGAGCAGTACTTC. This encodes CASSQEGGPYEQYF. The chain carries TRBV5-1 and TRBJ2-7; 7 positions agree with TRBD1. Germline V CDR1 and CDR2: SGHRS, YFSETQ. There are 14 residues in the CDR3. V shed 4 bases and J 2 bases; nucleotides not matched to a gene: 6.

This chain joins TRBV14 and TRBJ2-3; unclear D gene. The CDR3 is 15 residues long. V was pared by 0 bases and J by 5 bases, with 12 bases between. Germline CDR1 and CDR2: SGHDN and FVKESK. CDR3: CASSQDSQWVDTQYF. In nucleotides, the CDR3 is TGTGCCAGCAGCCAAGATAGCCAGTGGGTAGATACGCAGTATTTT. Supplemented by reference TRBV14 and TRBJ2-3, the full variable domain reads EAGVTQFPSHSVIEKGQTVTLRCDPISGHDNLYWYRRVMGKEIKFLLHFVKESKQDESGMPNNRFLAERTGGTYSTLKVQPAELEDSGVYFCASSQDSQWVDTQYFGPGTRLTVL.

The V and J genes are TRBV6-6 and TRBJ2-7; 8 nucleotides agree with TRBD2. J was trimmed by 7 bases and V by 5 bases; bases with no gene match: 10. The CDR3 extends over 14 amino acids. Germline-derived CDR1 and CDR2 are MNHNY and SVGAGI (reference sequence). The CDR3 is CASSPTGSGTEQYF. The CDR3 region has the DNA TGTGCCAGCAGTCCTACGGGTAGCGGGACAGAGCAGTACTTC.

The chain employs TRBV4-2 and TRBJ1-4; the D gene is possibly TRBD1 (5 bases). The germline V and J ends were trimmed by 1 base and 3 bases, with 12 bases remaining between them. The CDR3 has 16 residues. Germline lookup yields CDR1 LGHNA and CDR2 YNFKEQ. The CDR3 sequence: CASSQAPQGANEKLFF. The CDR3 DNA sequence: TGTGCCAGCAGCCAAGCCCCTCAGGGTGCTAATGAAAAACTGTTTTTT.

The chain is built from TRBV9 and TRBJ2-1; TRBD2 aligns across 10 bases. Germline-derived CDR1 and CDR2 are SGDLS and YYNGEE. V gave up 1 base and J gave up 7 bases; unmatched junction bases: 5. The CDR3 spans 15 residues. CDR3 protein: CASSVSSGRTNEQFF. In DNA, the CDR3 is TGTGCCAGCAGCGTATCTAGCGGGAGAACGAATGAGCAGTTCTTC.

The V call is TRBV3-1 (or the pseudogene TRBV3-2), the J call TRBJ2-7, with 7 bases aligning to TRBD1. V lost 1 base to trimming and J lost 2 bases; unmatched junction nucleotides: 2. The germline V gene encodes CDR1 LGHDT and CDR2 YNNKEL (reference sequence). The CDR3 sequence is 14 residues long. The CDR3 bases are TGTGCCAGCAGCCAAGCACAGGGGCCCTACGAGCAGTACTTC. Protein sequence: CASSQAQGPYEQYF.

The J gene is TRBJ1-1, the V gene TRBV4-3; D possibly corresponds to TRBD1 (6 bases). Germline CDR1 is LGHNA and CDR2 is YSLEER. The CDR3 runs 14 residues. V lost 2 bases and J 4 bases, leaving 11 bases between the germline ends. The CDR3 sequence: CASSQTGFATEAFF. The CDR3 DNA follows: TGCGCCAGCAGCCAAACAGGGTTCGCCACTGAAGCTTTCTTT.

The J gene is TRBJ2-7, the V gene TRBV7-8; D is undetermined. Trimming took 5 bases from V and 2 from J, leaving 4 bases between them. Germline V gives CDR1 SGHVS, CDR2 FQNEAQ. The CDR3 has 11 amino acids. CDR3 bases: TGTGCCAGCAGCCTAACCTACGAGCAGTACTTC. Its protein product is CASSLTYEQYF.

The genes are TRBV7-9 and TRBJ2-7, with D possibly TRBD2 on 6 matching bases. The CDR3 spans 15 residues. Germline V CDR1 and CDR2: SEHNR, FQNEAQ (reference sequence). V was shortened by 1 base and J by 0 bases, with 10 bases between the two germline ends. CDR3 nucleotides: TGTGCCAGCAGCTTAGATGGGGGGAGCTCCTACGAGCAGTACTTC. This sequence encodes CASSLDGGSSYEQYF.

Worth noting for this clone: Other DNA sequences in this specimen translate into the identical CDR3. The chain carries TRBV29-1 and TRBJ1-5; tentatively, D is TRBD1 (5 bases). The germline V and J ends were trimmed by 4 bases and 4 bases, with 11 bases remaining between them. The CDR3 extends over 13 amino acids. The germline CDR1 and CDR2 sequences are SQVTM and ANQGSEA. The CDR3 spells CSVAWGVNQPQHF. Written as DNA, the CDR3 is TGCAGCGTTGCTTGGGGGGTGAATCAGCCCCAGCATTTT.

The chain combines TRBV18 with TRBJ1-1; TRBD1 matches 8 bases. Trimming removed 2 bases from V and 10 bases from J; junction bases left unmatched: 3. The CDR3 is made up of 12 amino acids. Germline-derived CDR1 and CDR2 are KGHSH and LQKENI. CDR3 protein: CASSPEQGVAFF. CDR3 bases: TGTGCCAGCTCACCAGAACAGGGGGTAGCTTTCTTT.

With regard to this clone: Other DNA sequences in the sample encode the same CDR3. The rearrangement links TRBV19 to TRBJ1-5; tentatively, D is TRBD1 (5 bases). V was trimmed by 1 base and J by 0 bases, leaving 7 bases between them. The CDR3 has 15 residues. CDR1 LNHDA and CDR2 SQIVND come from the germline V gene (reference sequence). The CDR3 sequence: CASSIGGDSNQPQHF. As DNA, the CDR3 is TGTGCCAGTAGTATAGGGGGGGATAGCAATCAGCCCCAGCATTTT.

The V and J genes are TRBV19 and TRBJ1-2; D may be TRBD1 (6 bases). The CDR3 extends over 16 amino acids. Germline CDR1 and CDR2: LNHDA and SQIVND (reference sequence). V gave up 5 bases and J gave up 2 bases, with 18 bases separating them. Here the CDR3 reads CASSSFLGQRNYGYTF. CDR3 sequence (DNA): TGTGCCAGTAGTTCGTTCCTCGGACAGCGAAACTATGGCTACACCTTC.

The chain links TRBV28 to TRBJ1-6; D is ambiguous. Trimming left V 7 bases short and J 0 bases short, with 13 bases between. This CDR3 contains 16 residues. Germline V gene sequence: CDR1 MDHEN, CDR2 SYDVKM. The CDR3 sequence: CASKVDRSSYNSPLHF. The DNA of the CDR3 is TGTGCCAGCAAGGTGGATAGGAGCTCCTATAATTCACCCCTCCACTTT.

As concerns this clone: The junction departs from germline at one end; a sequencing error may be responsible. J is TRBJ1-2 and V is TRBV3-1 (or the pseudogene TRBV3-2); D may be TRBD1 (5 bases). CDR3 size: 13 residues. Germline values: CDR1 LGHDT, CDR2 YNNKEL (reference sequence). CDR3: CAGSQDNNYGYTF. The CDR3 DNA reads TGTGCCGGCAGCCAGGACAATAACTATGGCTACACCTTC.

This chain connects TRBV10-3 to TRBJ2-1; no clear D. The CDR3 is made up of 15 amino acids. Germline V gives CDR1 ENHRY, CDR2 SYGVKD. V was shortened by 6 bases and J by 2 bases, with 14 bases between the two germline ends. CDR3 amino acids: CAISAVDIAYNEQFF. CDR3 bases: TGTGCCATCAGCGCCGTTGACATTGCCTACAATGAGCAGTTCTTC.

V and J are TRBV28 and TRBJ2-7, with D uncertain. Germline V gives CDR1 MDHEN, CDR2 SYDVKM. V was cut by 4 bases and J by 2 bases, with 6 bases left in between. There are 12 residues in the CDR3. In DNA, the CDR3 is TGTGCCAGCAGTTCGCGAACCTACGAGCAGTACTTC. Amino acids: CASSSRTYEQYF.

The CDR3 nucleotides read TGTGCCAGCACTAGAGTGGGAGGTCACACCGGGGAGCTGTTTTTT. This translates into CASTRVGGHTGELFF. The V call is TRBV6-6, the J call TRBJ2-2; maybe TRBD2 (6 bases). The CDR3 totals 15 residues. V was trimmed by 7 bases and J by 3 bases, leaving 15 bases between them. Per the germline V gene, CDR1 is MNHNY and CDR2 is SVGAGI (reference sequence).

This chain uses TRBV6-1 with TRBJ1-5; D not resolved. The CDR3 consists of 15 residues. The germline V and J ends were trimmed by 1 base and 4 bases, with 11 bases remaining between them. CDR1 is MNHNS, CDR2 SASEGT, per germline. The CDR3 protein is CASSEGWLSNQPQHF. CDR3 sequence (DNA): TGTGCCAGCAGTGAAGGTTGGCTCTCAAATCAGCCCCAGCATTTT.